The TCR beta chain described here comes from a study of lymphopenia after photon versus proton radiotherapy (dated by TCRdb to between 2018 and 2020). Context from the whole study: The immunological effects of photon versus proton radiation therapy were compared in patients with gastrointestinal tumors who developed high-grade lymphopenia. A cohort of some 20 patients with gastrointestinal tumors who received either photon or proton therapy and subsequently developed lymphopenia was included. The study was designed to characterize how the impact on the immune system differs between the two radiation modalities.

CDR3 length: 15 amino acids, cysteine to phenylalanine. Solely the CDR3 DNA is kept, with 45 bases framed from the first base. Per the germline V gene, SGHNT is the CDR1 and YENEEA is the CDR2. V is cut back by 5 bases and J by 9 bases, with 6 bases in the junction unmatched. The paper's findings and limits, for the study overall: During treatment, patients who received photon therapy lost naive T cells and TCR diversity and gained effector/memory populations, whereas patients who received proton therapy remained relatively stable. The survival association was assessed only in patients who died, and the authors presented better survival with proton therapy as a possibility rather than a demonstrated result. Across the cohort, among patients who died, a greater drop in TCR diversity after the nadir was inversely correlated with overall survival time. After the lymphocyte count nadir, photon-treated repertoires showed oligoclonal expansion, especially of CD8+ Temra cells, which drove the drop in diversity.

On this clone itself: It lacks a known antigen. Per-base qualities were not stored, and no clone one base away is much larger.

The library was obtained by the immunoSEQ multiplex PCR assay. Deep sequencing of rearranged TCR beta loci, alongside multiparametric flow cytometry, was used to profile T cell repertoires. The source is immuneACCESS, and TCRdb retained only in-frame sequences with V and J called. Part of the clones is not carried over; for the studies checked, unresolved V genes explain less than half of this, and the remainder is unexplained. The sample table shows around 30,000 clones, and almost 90% are seen once. The biggest ten clones account for 6.8% of the sample. This clonotype originated in a woman aged 50 to 60 with pancreatic cancer. Sequenced here: peripheral blood, sampled from a patient treated with photon-based radiotherapy. The rearrangement combines TRBV11-3 with TRBJ2-1; 14 middle bases align to TRBD2. The DNA sequence follows: TGTGCCAGCAGCACGACTAGCGGGAGGGCGGCTGAGCAGTTCTTC. It encodes CASSTTSGRAAEQFF.